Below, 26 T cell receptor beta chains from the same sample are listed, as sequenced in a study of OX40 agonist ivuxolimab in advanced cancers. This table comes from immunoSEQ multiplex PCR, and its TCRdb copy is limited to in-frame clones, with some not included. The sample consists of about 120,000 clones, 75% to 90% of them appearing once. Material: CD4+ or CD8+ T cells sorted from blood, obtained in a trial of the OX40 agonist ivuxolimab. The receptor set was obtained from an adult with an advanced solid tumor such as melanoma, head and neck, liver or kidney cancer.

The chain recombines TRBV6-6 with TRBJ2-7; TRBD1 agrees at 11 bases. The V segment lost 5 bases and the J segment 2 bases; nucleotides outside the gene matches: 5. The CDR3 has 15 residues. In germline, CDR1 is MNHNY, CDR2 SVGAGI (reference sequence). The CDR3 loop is CASSGGQGGTYEQYF. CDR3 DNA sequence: TGTGCCAGCAGTGGGGGACAGGGGGGTACCTACGAGCAGTACTTC.

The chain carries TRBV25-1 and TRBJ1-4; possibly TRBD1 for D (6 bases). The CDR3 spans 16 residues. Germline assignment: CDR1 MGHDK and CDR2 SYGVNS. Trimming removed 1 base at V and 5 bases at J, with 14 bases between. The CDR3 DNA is TGTGCCAGCAGTGAATTCGGACAGATCGGGAATGAAAAACTGTTTTTT. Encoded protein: CASSEFGQIGNEKLFF.

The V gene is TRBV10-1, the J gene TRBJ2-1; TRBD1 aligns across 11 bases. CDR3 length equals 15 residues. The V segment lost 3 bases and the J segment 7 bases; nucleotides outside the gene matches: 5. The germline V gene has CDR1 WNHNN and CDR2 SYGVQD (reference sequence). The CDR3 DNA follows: TGCGCCAGCAGTGAAGAAGGGACAGGGGGAAATGAGCAGTTCTTC. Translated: CASSEEGTGGNEQFF.

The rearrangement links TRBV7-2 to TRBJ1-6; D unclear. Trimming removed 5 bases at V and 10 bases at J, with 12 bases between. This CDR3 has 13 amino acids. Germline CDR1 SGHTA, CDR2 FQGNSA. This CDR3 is CASSPTIPSPLHF. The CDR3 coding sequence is TGTGCCAGCAGCCCTACCATCCCGTCACCCCTCCACTTT.

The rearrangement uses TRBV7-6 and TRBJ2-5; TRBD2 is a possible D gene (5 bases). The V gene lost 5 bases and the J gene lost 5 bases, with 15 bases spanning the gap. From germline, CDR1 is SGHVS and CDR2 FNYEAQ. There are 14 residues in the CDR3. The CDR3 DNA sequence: TGTGCCAGCAGCGTGGGCCCACGGGGTGAGACCCAGTACTTC. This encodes CASSVGPRGETQYF.

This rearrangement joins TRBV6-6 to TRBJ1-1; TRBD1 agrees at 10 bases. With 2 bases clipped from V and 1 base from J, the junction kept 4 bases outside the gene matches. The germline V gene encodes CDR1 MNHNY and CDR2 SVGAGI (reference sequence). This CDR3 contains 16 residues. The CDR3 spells CASSYRDRGQNTEAFF. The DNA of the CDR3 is TGTGCCAGCAGTTACCGGGACAGGGGACAGAACACTGAAGCTTTCTTT.

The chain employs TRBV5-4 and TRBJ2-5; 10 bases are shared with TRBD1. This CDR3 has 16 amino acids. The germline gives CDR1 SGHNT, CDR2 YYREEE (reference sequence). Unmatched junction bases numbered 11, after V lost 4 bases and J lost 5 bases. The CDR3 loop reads CASSNRQGAAGETQYF. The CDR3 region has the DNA TGTGCCAGCAGCAATAGACAGGGGGCGGCCGGGGAGACCCAGTACTTC.

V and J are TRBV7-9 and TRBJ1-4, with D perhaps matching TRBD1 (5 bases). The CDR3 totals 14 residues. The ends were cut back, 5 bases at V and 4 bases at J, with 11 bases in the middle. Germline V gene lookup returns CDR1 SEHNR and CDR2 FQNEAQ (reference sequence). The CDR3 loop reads CASSPGDVNEKLFF. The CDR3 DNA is TGTGCCAGCAGCCCCGGGGACGTTAATGAAAAACTGTTTTTT.

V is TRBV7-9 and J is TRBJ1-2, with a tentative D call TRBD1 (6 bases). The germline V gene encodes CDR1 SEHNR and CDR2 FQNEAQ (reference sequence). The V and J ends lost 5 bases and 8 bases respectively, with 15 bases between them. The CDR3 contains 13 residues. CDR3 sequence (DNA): TGTGCCAGCAGCCGCCATGCAGGGGAAGGCTACACCTTC. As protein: CASSRHAGEGYTF.

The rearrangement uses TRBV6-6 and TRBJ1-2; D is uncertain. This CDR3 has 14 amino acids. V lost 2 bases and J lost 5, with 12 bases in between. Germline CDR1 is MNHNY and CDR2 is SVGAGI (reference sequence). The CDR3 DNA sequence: TGTGCCAGCAGTTACCAGTCGGCCCCATATGGCTACACCTTC. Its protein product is CASSYQSAPYGYTF.

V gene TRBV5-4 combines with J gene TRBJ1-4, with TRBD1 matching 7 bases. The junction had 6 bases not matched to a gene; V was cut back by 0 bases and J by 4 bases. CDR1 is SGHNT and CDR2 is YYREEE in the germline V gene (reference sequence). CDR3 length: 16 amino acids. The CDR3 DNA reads TGTGCCAGCAGCTTGGTCCCCGGGACAGTTAATGAAAAACTGTTTTTT. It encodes CASSLVPGTVNEKLFF.

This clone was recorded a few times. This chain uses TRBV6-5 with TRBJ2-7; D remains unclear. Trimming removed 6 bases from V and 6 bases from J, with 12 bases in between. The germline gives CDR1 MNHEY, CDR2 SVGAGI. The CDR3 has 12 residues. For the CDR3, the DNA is TGTGCCAGCAGCGGACCCAAGACCGAGCAGTACTTC. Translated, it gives CASSGPKTEQYF.

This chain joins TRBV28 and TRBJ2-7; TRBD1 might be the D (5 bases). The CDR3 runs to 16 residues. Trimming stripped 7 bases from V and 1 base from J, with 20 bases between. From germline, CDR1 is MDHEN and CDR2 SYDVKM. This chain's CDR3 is CASISSLGQGSYEQYF. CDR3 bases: TGTGCCAGCATTTCCTCTCTAGGGCAGGGATCCTACGAGCAGTACTTC.

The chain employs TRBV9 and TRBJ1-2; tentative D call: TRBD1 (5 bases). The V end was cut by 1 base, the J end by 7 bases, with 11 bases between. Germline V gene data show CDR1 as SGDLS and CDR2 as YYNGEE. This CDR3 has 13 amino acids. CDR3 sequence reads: CASSVWGGGGYTF. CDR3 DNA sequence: TGTGCCAGCAGCGTATGGGGCGGGGGTGGCTACACCTTC. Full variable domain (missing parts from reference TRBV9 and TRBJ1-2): DSGVTQTPKHLITATGQRVTLRCSPRSGDLSVYWYQQSLDQGLQFLIQYYNGEERAKGNILERFSAQQFPDLHSELNLSSLELGDSALYFCASSVWGGGGYTFGSGTRLTVV.

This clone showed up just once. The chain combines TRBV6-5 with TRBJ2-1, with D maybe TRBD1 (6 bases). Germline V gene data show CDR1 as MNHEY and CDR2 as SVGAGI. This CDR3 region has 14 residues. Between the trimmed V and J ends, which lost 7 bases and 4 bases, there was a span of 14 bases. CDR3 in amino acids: CASTRQGPYNEQFF. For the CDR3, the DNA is TGTGCCAGCACTAGGCAGGGGCCGTACAATGAGCAGTTCTTC.

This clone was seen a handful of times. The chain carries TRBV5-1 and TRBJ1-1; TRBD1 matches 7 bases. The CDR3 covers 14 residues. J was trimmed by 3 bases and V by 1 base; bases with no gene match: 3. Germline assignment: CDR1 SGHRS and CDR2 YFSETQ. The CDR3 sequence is CASSLTGADTEAFF. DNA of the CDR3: TGCGCCAGCAGCTTGACAGGGGCGGACACTGAAGCTTTCTTT. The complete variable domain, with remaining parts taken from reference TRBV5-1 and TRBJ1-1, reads KAGVTQTPRYLIKTRGQQVTLSCSPISGHRSVSWYQQTPGQGLQFLFEYFSETQRNKGNFPGRFSGRQFSNSRSEMNVSTLELGDSALYLCASSLTGADTEAFFGQGTRLTVV.

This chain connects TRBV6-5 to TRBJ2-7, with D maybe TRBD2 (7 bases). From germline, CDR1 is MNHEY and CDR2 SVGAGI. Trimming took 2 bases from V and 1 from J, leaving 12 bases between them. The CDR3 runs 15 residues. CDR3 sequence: CASSYGGGPSYEQYF. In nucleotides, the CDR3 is TGTGCCAGCAGTTACGGGGGGGGCCCTTCCTACGAGCAGTACTTC.

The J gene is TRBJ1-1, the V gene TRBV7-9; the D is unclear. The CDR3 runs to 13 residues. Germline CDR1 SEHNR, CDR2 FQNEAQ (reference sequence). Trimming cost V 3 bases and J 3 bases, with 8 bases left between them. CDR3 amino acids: CASSFGEYTEAFF. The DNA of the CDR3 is TGTGCCAGCAGCTTCGGGGAGTACACTGAAGCTTTCTTT.

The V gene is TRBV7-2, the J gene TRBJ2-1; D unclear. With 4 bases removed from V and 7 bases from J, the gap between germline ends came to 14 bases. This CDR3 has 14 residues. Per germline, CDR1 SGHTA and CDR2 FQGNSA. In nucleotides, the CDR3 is TGTGCCAGCAGCTCCTCCCCTTCGACTAATGAGCAGTTCTTC. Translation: CASSSSPSTNEQFF.

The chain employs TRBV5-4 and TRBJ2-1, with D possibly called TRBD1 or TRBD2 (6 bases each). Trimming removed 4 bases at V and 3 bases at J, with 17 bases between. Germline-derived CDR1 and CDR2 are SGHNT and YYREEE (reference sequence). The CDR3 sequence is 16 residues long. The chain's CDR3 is CASSGGQGPFYNEQFF. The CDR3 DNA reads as TGTGCCAGCAGCGGGGGGCAGGGTCCTTTCTACAATGAGCAGTTCTTC.

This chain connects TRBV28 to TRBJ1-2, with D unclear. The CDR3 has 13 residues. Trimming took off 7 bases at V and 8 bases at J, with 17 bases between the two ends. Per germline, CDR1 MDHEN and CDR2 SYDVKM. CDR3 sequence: CASTLRPVEGYTF. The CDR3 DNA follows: TGTGCCAGCACCCTCCGGCCGGTAGAAGGCTACACCTTC.

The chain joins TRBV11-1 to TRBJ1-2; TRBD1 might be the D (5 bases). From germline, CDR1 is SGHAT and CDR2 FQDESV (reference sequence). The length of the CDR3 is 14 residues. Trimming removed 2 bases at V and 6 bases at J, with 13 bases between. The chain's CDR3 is CASSLSRGADGYTF. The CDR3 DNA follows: TGTGCCAGCAGCTTATCTAGAGGGGCTGATGGCTACACCTTC.

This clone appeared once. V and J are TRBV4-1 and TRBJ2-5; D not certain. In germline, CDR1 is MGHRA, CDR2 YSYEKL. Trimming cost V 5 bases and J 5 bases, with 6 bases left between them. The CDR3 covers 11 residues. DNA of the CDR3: TGCGCCAGCAGCTTTAGTGAGACCCAGTACTTC. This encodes CASSFSETQYF.

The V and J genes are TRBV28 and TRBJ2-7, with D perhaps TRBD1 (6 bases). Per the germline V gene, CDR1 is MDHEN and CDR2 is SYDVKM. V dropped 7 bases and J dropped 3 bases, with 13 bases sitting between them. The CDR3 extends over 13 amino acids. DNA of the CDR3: TGTGCCAGCACCCCCTGGACAGTCTACGAGCAGTACTTC. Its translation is CASTPWTVYEQYF.

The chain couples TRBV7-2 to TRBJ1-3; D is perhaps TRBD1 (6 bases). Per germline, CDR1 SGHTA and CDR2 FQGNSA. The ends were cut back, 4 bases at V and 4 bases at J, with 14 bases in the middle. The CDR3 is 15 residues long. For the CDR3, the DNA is TGTGCCAGCAGCTCCCCAGGGGCTATCGGAAACACCATATATTTT. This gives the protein CASSSPGAIGNTIYF.

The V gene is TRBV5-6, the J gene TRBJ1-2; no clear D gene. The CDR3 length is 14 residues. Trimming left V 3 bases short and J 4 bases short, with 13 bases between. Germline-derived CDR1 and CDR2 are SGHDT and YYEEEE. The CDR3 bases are TGTGCCAGCAGCTCGCAGGTTACGAGCTATGGCTACACCTTC. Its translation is CASSSQVTSYGYTF.